The 32 T cell receptor beta chains in this list originate from one sample, sequenced in a study of identical twins. TCRdb analysed the 5' RACE reads with MiXCR anew, one entry per CDR3 protein. This sample has fewer than 350,000 distinct CDR3 sequences; roughly 8.6% occur once, and the top ten carry around 2.1%. This sample also appeared in a second study, on yellow fever vaccine responses in identical twins.

The sequenced sample was memory (CD45RO+) T cells sorted from blood. All receptors come from a woman aged 18 to 35 in good health.

The table lists this clonotype with many counts. The J gene is TRBJ1-1, the V gene TRBV7-9; no reliable D call. Germline assignment: CDR1 SEHNR and CDR2 FQNEAQ (reference sequence). Trimming cost V 6 bases and J 4 bases, with 9 bases left between them. This CDR3 is built from 12 residues. The CDR3 nucleotides read TGTGCCAGCAGTTCCTCGATCACTGAAGCTTTCTTT. Its protein product is CASSSSITEAFF.

The chain links TRBV3-1 to TRBJ1-5; D remains unclear. From germline, CDR1 is LGHDT and CDR2 YNNKEL (reference sequence). This CDR3 has 15 residues. Trimming removed 1 base from V and 11 bases from J, with 18 bases in between. The CDR3 bases are TGTGCCAGCAGCCAAGGGAGGGTATCGGAGTATGCCCAGCATTTT. Translation gives CASSQGRVSEYAQHF.

This clonotype was recorded at least ten times. The chain uses TRBV4-1 and TRBJ1-2, with 11 bases fitting TRBD1. This CDR3 region has 18 residues. V lost 0 bases and J lost 2; bases outside the gene matches: 8. Germline V CDR1 and CDR2: MGHRA, YSYEKL. The CDR3 coding sequence is TGCGCCAGCAGCCAAGATAGGTCGGGACAGGGGGAGAACTATGGCTACACCTTC. This gives the protein CASSQDRSGQGENYGYTF.

This chain joins TRBV5-8 and TRBJ2-3; D possibly corresponds to TRBD2 (6 bases). The CDR3 is 16 amino acids. Germline-derived CDR1 and CDR2 are SGHTS and YDEGEE. The V end lost 7 bases, the J end lost 2 bases, and 20 bases lay between the germline ends. The CDR3 reads CASGAGWRDFTDTQYF. CDR3 nucleotide sequence: TGTGCCAGCGGCGCGGGCTGGCGGGATTTCACAGATACGCAGTATTTT.

There are many counts of this clonotype. V and J are TRBV7-3 and TRBJ2-1, with 9 bases aligning to TRBD2. CDR1 is SGHTA and CDR2 is FQGTGA in the germline V gene. J was trimmed by 7 bases and V by 0 bases; bases with no gene match: 10. The CDR3 sequence is 17 residues long. The CDR3 nucleotides are TGTGCCAGCAGCTTAACAGGGTCTAGCGGGGTATATAATGAGCAGTTCTTC. This encodes CASSLTGSSGVYNEQFF.

The chain uses TRBV7-9 and TRBJ2-2, with a possible D match to TRBD2 (6 bases). The V end was cut by 5 bases, the J end by 0 bases, with 10 bases between. The germline V gene has CDR1 SEHNR and CDR2 FQNEAQ (reference sequence). The CDR3 runs 15 residues. For the CDR3, the DNA is TGTGCCAGCAGCCAAGCGGGCACGAACACCGGGGAGCTGTTTTTT. Residues: CASSQAGTNTGELFF.

This clonotype appeared a few times. This chain uses TRBV7-9 with TRBJ1-1; weak D call: TRBD1 (5 bases). The germline V gene encodes CDR1 SEHNR and CDR2 FQNEAQ (reference sequence). V was cut by 5 bases and J by 3 bases, with 7 bases left in between. The CDR3 loop spans 12 amino acids. CDR3: CASSPRDTEAFF. The DNA for the CDR3 is TGTGCCAGCAGCCCCAGGGACACTGAAGCTTTCTTT.

This clonotype was counted ten times or more. The CDR3 region is CASSEIRTTRAGELFF. CDR3 DNA: TGTGCCAGCAGTGAAATAAGGACTACAAGAGCCGGGGAGCTGTTTTTT. This chain connects TRBV2 to TRBJ2-2, with a tentative D call TRBD2 (6 bases). V gave up 2 bases and J gave up 6 bases, with 16 bases separating them. This CDR3 spans 16 amino acids. The germline V gene encodes CDR1 SNHLY and CDR2 FYNNEI.

As regards this clonotype: The junction departs from germline at one end; a sequencing error may be responsible. The CDR3 is CTSSLATGEYTDTQYF. DNA for the CDR3: TGCACCAGCAGTTTGGCGACGGGAGAGTACACAGATACGCAGTATTTT. The genes are TRBV27 and TRBJ2-3, with a possible D match to TRBD2 (6 bases). Germline CDR1 is MNHEY and CDR2 is SMNVEV (reference sequence). The CDR3 has 16 residues.

This clonotype was seen just once. The chain joins TRBV7-6 to TRBJ2-2, with D perhaps TRBD2 (5 bases). V was pared by 5 bases and J by 6 bases, with 25 bases between. The CDR3 contains 18 residues. The germline gives CDR1 SGHVS, CDR2 FNYEAQ. The CDR3 reads CASSLSGITNTYAGELFF. The DNA of the CDR3 is TGTGCCAGCAGCCTTTCCGGGATCACCAATACCTATGCCGGGGAGCTGTTTTTT.

The chain employs TRBV2 and TRBJ2-2; D is possibly TRBD1 (6 bases). Germline V gene lookup returns CDR1 SNHLY and CDR2 FYNNEI. CDR3 length equals 15 residues. V was shortened by 2 bases and J by 3 bases, with 10 bases between the two germline ends. CDR3 DNA: TGTGCCAGCAGTGAACAGGGGACCTACACCGGGGAGCTGTTTTTT. It yields the protein CASSEQGTYTGELFF.

This clonotype was picked up many times. The genes are TRBV7-8 and TRBJ2-3; TRBD1 is a possible D gene (8 bases). Germline CDR1 and CDR2: SGHVS and FQNEAQ. Between the trimmed V and J ends, which lost 4 bases and 4 bases, there was a span of 15 bases. The CDR3 has 15 amino acids. The CDR3 DNA follows: TGTGCCAGCAGCTCCCGACAGGGGAGGGCAGATACGCAGTATTTT. This encodes CASSSRQGRADTQYF.

This clonotype was seen at least ten times. The chain employs TRBV15 and TRBJ1-5, with D uncertain. CDR1 and CDR2 (germline): LNHNV, YYDKDF (reference sequence). The CDR3 is made up of 14 amino acids. V was clipped by 0 bases and J by 7 bases, with 10 bases between them. This chain's CDR3 is CATSRDGVGQPQHF. The CDR3 region has the DNA TGTGCCACCAGCAGAGACGGGGTCGGGCAGCCCCAGCATTTT. The whole variable domain, remainder taken from reference TRBV15 and TRBJ1-5, is DAMVIQNPRYQVTQFGKPVTLSCSQTLNHNVMYWYQQKSSQAPKLLFHYYDKDFNNEADTPDNFQSRRPNTSFCFLDIRSPGLGDTAMYLCATSRDGVGQPQHFGDGTRLSIL.

This clonotype appeared many times. The V call is TRBV5-1, the J call TRBJ2-3; D uncertain. The CDR3 extends over 13 amino acids. Trimming left V 0 bases short and J 5 bases short, with 7 bases between. The V gene's germline CDR1 is SGHRS and CDR2 YFSETQ. The CDR3 coding sequence is TGCGCCAGCAGCTTGGGGAATCGAGATACGCAGTATTTT. Translation gives CASSLGNRDTQYF.

The rearrangement uses TRBV7-7 and TRBJ2-3; D gene ambiguous. The CDR3 has 13 amino acids. The V gene's germline CDR1 is SSHAT and CDR2 FNYEAQ (reference sequence). V was cut by 1 base and J by 5 bases, with 7 bases left in between. For the CDR3, the DNA is TGTGCCAGCAGCTTAGGAGTAGAAGATACGCAGTATTTT. Residues: CASSLGVEDTQYF. Combining the CDR3 with reference TRBV7-7 and TRBJ2-3 gives the whole variable domain GAGVSQSPRYKVTKRGQDVTLRCDPISSHATLYWYQQALGQGPEFLTYFNYEAQPDKSGLPSDRFSAERPEGSISTLTIQRTEQRDSAMYRCASSLGVEDTQYFGPGTRLTVL.

In its sample, this clonotype was seen many times. This rearrangement joins TRBV7-7 to TRBJ2-1, with D possibly matching TRBD1 (5 bases). The V and J ends lost 5 bases and 0 bases respectively, with 11 bases between them. Germline V CDR1 and CDR2: SSHAT, FNYEAQ (reference sequence). The CDR3 spans 15 residues. CDR3 amino acids: CASSLQENSYNEQFF. Here the CDR3 DNA reads TGTGCCAGCAGCCTACAGGAGAACTCCTACAATGAGCAGTTCTTC. The whole variable domain, filled in from reference TRBV7-7 and TRBJ2-1, reads GAGVSQSPRYKVTKRGQDVTLRCDPISSHATLYWYQQALGQGPEFLTYFNYEAQPDKSGLPSDRFSAERPEGSISTLTIQRTEQRDSAMYRCASSLQENSYNEQFFGPGTRLTVL.

The V and J genes are TRBV15 and TRBJ2-3; maybe TRBD2 (7 bases). The V end lost 8 bases, the J end lost 2 bases, and 14 bases lay between the germline ends. The CDR3 consists of 14 residues. Looked up from germline, CDR1 is LNHNV and CDR2 is YYDKDF (reference sequence). The CDR3 protein is CATQLGGATDTQYF. CDR3 nucleotides: TGTGCCACCCAGTTAGGGGGGGCCACAGATACGCAGTATTTT.

This clonotype came up many times. The chain employs TRBV5-1 and TRBJ2-7; D tentatively reads TRBD1 or TRBD2 (5 bases each). The germline V and J ends were trimmed by 0 bases and 6 bases, with 7 bases remaining between them. Germline V lookup: CDR1 SGHRS, CDR2 YFSETQ. This CDR3 is built from 12 residues. The CDR3 region has the DNA TGCGCCAGCAGCTTGGGAGGGGCCGAGCAGTACGTC. Protein: CASSLGGAEQYV.

The sample holds a few counts of this clonotype. The genes are TRBV5-1 and TRBJ1-2, with 9 bases identical to TRBD1. The CDR3 totals 15 residues. Germline CDR1 is SGHRS and CDR2 is YFSETQ. V lost 0 bases, J lost 6 bases, and 6 bases stayed unmatched. CDR3 nucleotides: TGCGCCAGCAGCTTGGCCGACCGGACAGGGGATGGCTACACCTTC. Translation: CASSLADRTGDGYTF.

The chain employs TRBV3-1 and TRBJ2-3, with TRBD2 identical over 8 bases. Germline V CDR1 and CDR2: LGHDT, YNNKEL (reference sequence). This CDR3 comprises 17 residues. Trimming cost V 4 bases and J 0 bases; bases outside gene matches: 9. The CDR3 DNA sequence: TGTGCCAGCAGCCGTCGAATAGCGGGGTTGAGCACAGATACGCAGTATTTT. Protein: CASSRRIAGLSTDTQYF.

The chain couples TRBV12-3 or TRBV12-4 to TRBJ2-2; D remains unclear. Trimming pared 1 base from V and 5 bases from J, leaving 11 bases between. CDR3 length: 15 amino acids. The CDR3 DNA follows: TGTGCCAGCAGTTTAGTAGACCCAATGACCGGGGAGCTGTTTTTT. It is translated as CASSLVDPMTGELFF.

The chain carries TRBV5-1 and TRBJ2-1, with 8 bases fitting TRBD2. CDR3 size: 15 residues. The ends lost 2 bases at V and 7 bases at J; junction bases unmatched: 8. CDR1 and CDR2 from the germline V gene are SGHRS and YFSETQ. CDR3 DNA: TGCGCCAGCAGCTTCACCGGGACTAGGTCTAATGAGCAGTTCTTC. Protein: CASSFTGTRSNEQFF.

This clonotype was seen at least ten times. The CDR3 region is CASSSPWVDIQYF. DNA of the CDR3: TGTGCCAGCAGCTCCCCCTGGGTTGACATTCAGTACTTC. V and J are TRBV9 and TRBJ2-4, with no clear D. V shed 4 bases and J shed 8 bases, with 13 bases lying between them. The V gene's germline CDR1 is SGDLS and CDR2 YYNGEE. This CDR3 has 13 amino acids.

The table lists this clonotype with a few counts. The J gene is TRBJ1-2, the V gene TRBV14; 10 positions match TRBD1. Germline V gives CDR1 SGHDN, CDR2 FVKESK. J was trimmed by 4 bases and V by 4 bases; bases with no gene match: 9. The length of the CDR3 is 16 residues. The CDR3 bases are TGTGCCAGCAGCCCGAATACCGGGACAGGGGTCTATGGCTACACCTTC. Protein: CASSPNTGTGVYGYTF.

The sample holds many counts of this clonotype. The chain is built from TRBV4-1 and TRBJ2-1, with TRBD2 matching 11 bases. Germline CDR1 MGHRA, CDR2 YSYEKL. This CDR3 comprises 14 residues. Trimming at V came to 6 bases and at J to 5 bases, leaving 3 bases not matched to a gene. As DNA, the CDR3 is TGCGCCAGCAGTATAGCGGGAGGGAACAATGAGCAGTTCTTC. It encodes CASSIAGGNNEQFF.

This clonotype was observed at least ten times. The chain carries TRBV5-1 and TRBJ2-1; 7 bases line up with TRBD2. Per germline, CDR1 SGHRS and CDR2 YFSETQ. This CDR3 has 15 amino acids. The V segment lost 7 bases and the J segment 0 bases; nucleotides outside the gene matches: 7. The CDR3 reads CASGGEWSSYNEQFF. The CDR3 nucleotides are TGCGCCAGCGGGGGGGAATGGAGCTCCTACAATGAGCAGTTCTTC.

This clonotype was picked up many times. The chain joins TRBV24-1 to TRBJ2-1; no reliable D call. The CDR3 covers 11 residues. CDR1 KGHDR and CDR2 SFDVKD come from the germline V gene. V was clipped by 4 bases and J by 7 bases, with 4 bases between them. The CDR3 nucleotides read TGTGCCACCAGTGACCAAAATGAGCAGTTCTTC. Its translation: CATSDQNEQFF.

The gene calls are TRBV6-2 or TRBV6-3 and TRBJ2-5, with D maybe TRBD2 (5 bases). CDR1 and CDR2 (germline): MNHEY, SVGEGT. The CDR3 covers 12 residues. V lost 7 bases and J 7 bases, leaving 13 bases between the germline ends. This CDR3 reads CASTYREGTQYF. The CDR3 region has the DNA TGTGCCAGCACCTACCGAGAGGGGACCCAGTACTTC.

This chain joins TRBV6-6 and TRBJ2-7; D unclear. V shed 2 bases and J shed 5 bases, with 4 bases lying between them. This CDR3 region has 11 residues. Germline CDR1 and CDR2: MNHNY and SVGAGI (reference sequence). For the CDR3, the DNA is TGTGCCAGCAGTTACAGGGACGAGCAGTACGTC. It yields the protein CASSYRDEQYV.

Many counts were recorded for this clonotype. This chain links TRBV5-1 with TRBJ1-4, with TRBD1 matching over 7 bases. The V segment lost 0 bases and the J segment 7 bases; nucleotides outside the gene matches: 0. The CDR3 length is 13 residues. Germline-derived CDR1 and CDR2 are SGHRS and YFSETQ. CDR3 nucleotide sequence: TGCGCCAGCAGCTTGGGACAGGGTGAAAAACTGTTTTTT. Its protein is CASSLGQGEKLFF.

This sequence joins TRBV6-5 and TRBJ2-4, with 11 bases lining up with TRBD2. V dropped 2 bases and J dropped 0; count of bases not matched to a gene: 0. Germline V gives CDR1 MNHEY, CDR2 SVGAGI. This CDR3 contains 16 residues. CDR3 coding DNA: TGTGCCAGCAGTTACGGACTAGCGGGAGCCAAAAACATTCAGTACTTC. This encodes CASSYGLAGAKNIQYF.

This clonotype was observed a few times. This chain links TRBV20-1 with TRBJ2-1; D may match TRBD1 or TRBD2 (5 bases each). There are 14 residues in the CDR3. The V and J ends lost 4 bases and 7 bases respectively, with 17 bases between them. Germline CDR1 is DFQATT and CDR2 is SNEGSKA (reference sequence). The CDR3 sequence: CSAIHRDPRNEQFF. CDR3 bases: TGCAGTGCTATTCACCGGGACCCTAGAAATGAGCAGTTCTTC.